The clone carrying this T cell receptor beta chain has only a few counts. The data derive from a study of glioma-infiltrating T cells after dendritic cell vaccination. Study-level information: Dendritic cell vaccination trial patients had either newly diagnosed or recurrent glioblastoma. Autologous tumor lysate was loaded overnight onto monocyte-derived dendritic cells grown about seven days with IL-4 and GM-CSF.

Libraries were prepared by immunoSEQ multiplex PCR; TCRdb keeps only in-frame clonotypes and omits some of them. The top ten clones hold 10% to 15% of a sample with over 90,000 clones, 80% to 90% of them seen once. This CDR3 region has 17 residues. Germline assignment: CDR1 LGHNA and CDR2 YNFKEQ. Trimming shortened V by 1 base and J by 6 bases, and 19 bases separated the two germline ends. Fresh-frozen tumor tissue and more than two years of survival data were available for all. Before vaccination, two weeks after the third vaccination, and at progression, PBMC were collected. This receptor was identified in a human donor with glioblastoma. The chain links TRBV4-2 to TRBJ2-1, with TRBD2 as a possible D gene (5 bases). The sample in question was blood, obtained before dendritic cell vaccination. This CDR3 reads CASSQVSSGKASNEQFF. CDR3 DNA sequence: TGTGCCAGCAGCCAAGTTAGTTCGGGGAAGGCTTCCAATGAGCAGTTCTTC.